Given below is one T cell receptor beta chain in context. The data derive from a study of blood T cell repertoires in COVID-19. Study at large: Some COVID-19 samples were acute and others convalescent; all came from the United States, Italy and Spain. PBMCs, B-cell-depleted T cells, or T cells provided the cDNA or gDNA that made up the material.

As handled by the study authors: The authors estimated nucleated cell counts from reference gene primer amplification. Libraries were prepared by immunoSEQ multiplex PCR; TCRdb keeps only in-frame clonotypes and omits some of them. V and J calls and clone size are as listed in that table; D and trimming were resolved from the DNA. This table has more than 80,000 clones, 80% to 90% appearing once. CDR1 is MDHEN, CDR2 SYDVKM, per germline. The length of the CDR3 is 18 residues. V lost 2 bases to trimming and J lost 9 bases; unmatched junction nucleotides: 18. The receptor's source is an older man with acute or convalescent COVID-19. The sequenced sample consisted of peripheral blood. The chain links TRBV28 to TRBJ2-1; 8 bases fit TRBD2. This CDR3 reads CASSLPLGLGWPGGEQFF. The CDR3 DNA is TGTGCCAGCAGTTTACCCCTGGGACTAGGTTGGCCGGGGGGTGAGCAGTTCTTC.